These 30 T cell receptor beta chains share one sample of origin, sequenced in a study of T cells in localized non-small cell lung cancer. The table came from immunoSEQ multiplex PCR; TCRdb's copy has only in-frame clones and leaves some out. The data hold about 78,000 clones, with about four fifths observed a single time. The sequencing here drew on peripheral blood, taken before any cancer treatment. Source of these receptors: a man aged 40-75 years with stage I lung adenocarcinoma.

The V gene is TRBV9, the J gene TRBJ2-3; no reliable D call. Per the germline V gene, CDR1 is SGDLS and CDR2 is YYNGEE. This CDR3 spans 16 amino acids. V shed 4 bases and J shed 2 bases, with 17 bases lying between them. Written as DNA, the CDR3 is TGTGCCAGCAGCTTTCACCCCAACCCGCTCACAGATACGCAGTATTTT. It yields the protein CASSFHPNPLTDTQYF.

The V call is TRBV4-3, the J call TRBJ1-3, with a possible D match to TRBD1 (5 bases). V was clipped by 0 bases and J by 2 bases, with 14 bases between them. CDR3 length: 17 amino acids. Germline CDR1 LGHNA, CDR2 YSLEER. Here the CDR3 reads CASSQEFQGIAGNTIYF. DNA for the CDR3: TGCGCCAGCAGCCAAGAATTCCAGGGAATCGCTGGAAACACCATATATTTT.

The chain joins TRBV7-9 to TRBJ1-3; 9 nucleotides match TRBD1. V trimming: 1 base; J trimming: 0 bases; junction bases outside the gene matches: 4. Per germline, CDR1 SEHNR and CDR2 FQNEAQ (reference sequence). The CDR3 totals 17 residues. The chain's CDR3 is CASSLGTGAFSGNTIYF. The CDR3 nucleotides are TGTGCCAGCAGCTTAGGGACAGGGGCCTTCTCTGGAAACACCATATATTTT.

As DNA, the CDR3 is TGCGCCAGCAGCTTGACAGGGAACACCGGGGAGCTGTTTTTT. This gives the protein CASSLTGNTGELFF. The chain employs TRBV5-1 and TRBJ2-2; tentatively, D is TRBD1 (5 bases). Germline V gene lookup returns CDR1 SGHRS and CDR2 YFSETQ. Deletions cut 1 base from V and 1 base from J, with 5 bases between. The CDR3 loop spans 14 amino acids.

This clone was recorded once. V is TRBV2 and J is TRBJ1-3; D not certain. V gave up 7 bases and J gave up 0 bases, with 10 bases separating them. This CDR3 is 14 amino acids long. Germline V gene sequence: CDR1 SNHLY, CDR2 FYNNEI. CDR3 nucleotides: TGTGCCAGCACGGTCTCAAGCTCTGGAAACACCATATATTTT. Translating it yields CASTVSSSGNTIYF.

This clone was counted only a few times. The rearrangement uses TRBV10-1 and TRBJ1-1; D uncertain. This CDR3 comprises 14 residues. CDR1 is WNHNN, CDR2 SYGVQD, per germline (reference sequence). The V gene lost 0 bases and the J gene lost 1 base, with 6 bases spanning the gap. The CDR3 here is CASSESTPNTEAFF. Here the CDR3 DNA reads TGCGCCAGCAGTGAGTCGACCCCGAACACTGAAGCTTTCTTT.

This chain joins TRBV29-1 and TRBJ2-1, with a possible D match to TRBD2 (6 bases). V shed 8 bases and J shed 2 bases, with 13 bases lying between them. This CDR3 has 13 residues. Germline V CDR1 and CDR2: SQVTM, ANQGSEA. The CDR3 here is CSYERVTYNEQFF. CDR3 bases: TGCAGCTATGAGCGGGTGACCTACAATGAGCAGTTCTTC.

This chain uses TRBV30 with TRBJ1-5; TRBD1 matches at 9 bases. Germline loops: CDR1 GTSNPN, CDR2 SVGIG (reference sequence). This CDR3 is 16 amino acids long. V trimming: 5 bases; J trimming: 1 base; junction bases outside the gene matches: 9. The CDR3 sequence: CAWGKQGAASNQPQHF. In DNA form, the CDR3 reads TGTGCCTGGGGAAAACAGGGGGCGGCGAGCAATCAGCCCCAGCATTTT.

This clone was observed a single time. The CDR3 protein is CASSLARVAEAFF. In DNA form, the CDR3 reads TGTGCCAGCAGCTTAGCTAGGGTTGCTGAAGCTTTCTTT. The J gene is TRBJ1-1, the V gene TRBV7-9; no clear D. In germline, CDR1 is SEHNR, CDR2 FQNEAQ (reference sequence). The CDR3 length is 13 residues. The germline V and J ends were trimmed by 0 bases and 6 bases, with 8 bases remaining between them. Supplemented by reference TRBV7-9 and TRBJ1-1, the full variable domain reads DTGVSQNPRHKITKRGQNVTFRCDPISEHNRLYWYRQTLGQGPEFLTYFQNEAQLEKSRLLSDRFSAERPKGSFSTLEIQRTEQGDSAMYLCASSLARVAEAFFGQGTRLTVV.

This clone was observed once. The rearrangement joins TRBV6-5 to TRBJ2-7; 7 bases agree with TRBD2. Per germline, CDR1 MNHEY and CDR2 SVGAGI. Trimming removed 2 bases from V and 4 bases from J; junction bases left unmatched: 8. The CDR3 loop spans 15 amino acids. The CDR3, as DNA: TGTGCCAGCAGTTACACCGCGGGAGTTAGGTACGAGCAGTACTTC. Amino acid sequence: CASSYTAGVRYEQYF.

The sample holds a few counts of this clone. The V and J genes are TRBV6-1 and TRBJ1-1; D not resolved. CDR3 length: 16 residues. V was pared by 3 bases and J by 4 bases, with 18 bases between. The germline gives CDR1 MNHNS, CDR2 SASEGT. The CDR3 protein is CASSERPGKMATEAFF. CDR3 sequence (DNA): TGTGCCAGCAGTGAGAGGCCAGGAAAAATGGCCACTGAAGCTTTCTTT.

The V call is TRBV7-9, the J call TRBJ1-5, with a weak D call TRBD1 (6 bases). The V gene's germline CDR1 is SEHNR and CDR2 FQNEAQ (reference sequence). V gave up 5 bases and J gave up 3 bases, with 17 bases separating them. The CDR3 has 16 residues. CDR3 sequence: CASSGGGAGVNQPQHF. The CDR3 bases are TGTGCCAGCAGCGGGGGAGGGGCAGGGGTCAATCAGCCCCAGCATTTT.

Comment on this clone: At one of its ends the junction is not consistent with the germline gene, which may arise from a read error. This chain links TRBV30 with TRBJ1-5, with D hard to call. CDR3 size: 15 residues. Germline V CDR1 and CDR2: GTSNPN, SVGIG (reference sequence). Here the CDR3 reads CAWSVSGTSSQPQHF. As DNA, the CDR3 is TGTGCCTGGAGTGTATCTGGCACCAGCAGTCAGCCCCAGCATTTT.

CDR3 nucleotide sequence: TGCGCCAGCAGGCTCCAGGGCAACACCGGGGAGCTGTTTTTT. Residues: CASRLQGNTGELFF. The rearrangement uses TRBV10-1 and TRBJ2-2; tentatively, D is TRBD1 (5 bases). V was cut by 6 bases and J by 2 bases, with 10 bases left in between. Germline V gives CDR1 WNHNN, CDR2 SYGVQD (reference sequence). CDR3 size: 14 residues.

This chain links TRBV10-3 with TRBJ1-2; D is unclear. The CDR3 consists of 12 residues. V was pared by 2 bases and J by 4 bases, with 5 bases between. Germline CDR1 is ENHRY and CDR2 is SYGVKD. This CDR3 reads CAISEMTYGYTF. The CDR3 DNA reads as TGTGCCATCAGTGAGATGACCTATGGCTACACCTTC.

The V gene is TRBV5-1, the J gene TRBJ2-7, with D perhaps TRBD2 (6 bases). Trimming removed 4 bases at V and 0 bases at J, with 17 bases between. The CDR3 is 16 amino acids. Germline lookup yields CDR1 SGHRS and CDR2 YFSETQ. The CDR3 bases are TGCGCCAGCAGCCGGGGGTCGGTGTCCGGCTCCTACGAGCAGTACTTC. Its protein product is CASSRGSVSGSYEQYF. Variable domain in full (rest from reference TRBV5-1 and TRBJ2-7): KAGVTQTPRYLIKTRGQQVTLSCSPISGHRSVSWYQQTPGQGLQFLFEYFSETQRNKGNFPGRFSGRQFSNSRSEMNVSTLELGDSALYLCASSRGSVSGSYEQYFGPGTRLTVT.

This sequence joins TRBV7-9 and TRBJ1-2; possibly TRBD1 for D (6 bases). The V gene lost 5 bases and the J gene lost 2 bases, with 15 bases spanning the gap. The CDR3 spans 15 residues. From germline, CDR1 is SEHNR and CDR2 FQNEAQ (reference sequence). In DNA, the CDR3 is TGTGCCAGCAGCCCCCCGGGGGGCAGGAACTATGGCTACACCTTC. It yields the protein CASSPPGGRNYGYTF. The full variable domain, completed using reference TRBV7-9 and TRBJ1-2, is DTGVSQNPRHKITKRGQNVTFRCDPISEHNRLYWYRQTLGQGPEFLTYFQNEAQLEKSRLLSDRFSAERPKGSFSTLEIQRTEQGDSAMYLCASSPPGGRNYGYTFGSGTRLTVV.

The gene calls are TRBV11-3 and TRBJ2-5, with 14 bases identical to TRBD2. CDR1 and CDR2 (germline): SGHNT, YENEEA. V lost 5 bases and J lost 5; bases outside the gene matches: 7. This CDR3 spans 16 amino acids. This chain's CDR3 is CASSPGTSGSMETQYF. Here the CDR3 DNA reads TGTGCCAGCAGCCCAGGGACTAGCGGGAGTATGGAGACCCAGTACTTC. The whole variable domain, remainder taken from reference TRBV11-3 and TRBJ2-5, is EAGVVQSPRYKIIEKKQPVAFWCNPISGHNTLYWYLQNLGQGPELLIRYENEEAVDDSQLPKDRFSAERLKGVDSTLKIQPAELGDSAVYLCASSPGTSGSMETQYFGPGTRLLVL.

The chain uses TRBV27 and TRBJ2-2; D possibly corresponds to TRBD1 (6 bases). Germline-derived CDR1 and CDR2 are MNHEY and SMNVEV (reference sequence). This CDR3 is 16 amino acids long. V gave up 5 bases and J gave up 3 bases, with 16 bases separating them. The CDR3 nucleotides read TGTGCCAGCAGTCAAGCTACAGGGACCGACACCGGGGAGCTGTTTTTT. Translation gives CASSQATGTDTGELFF.

This chain links TRBV11-3 with TRBJ2-5; 8 bases are a match to TRBD1. This CDR3 is built from 13 residues. Unmatched junction bases numbered 3, after V lost 5 bases and J lost 4 bases. CDR1 and CDR2 from the germline V gene are SGHNT and YENEEA. CDR3 DNA: TGTGCCAGCAGCGGCACAGGGGGAGAGACCCAGTACTTC. Amino acids: CASSGTGGETQYF.

J is TRBJ2-1 and V is TRBV19, with D uncertain. V was cut by 3 bases and J by 2 bases, with 5 bases left in between. The CDR3 has 13 residues. The germline gives CDR1 LNHDA, CDR2 SQIVND (reference sequence). CDR3 sequence: CASSINTYNEQFF. As DNA, the CDR3 is TGTGCCAGTAGTATTAACACCTACAATGAGCAGTTCTTC.

The J gene is TRBJ1-6, the V gene TRBV30, with D possibly TRBD1 on 6 matching bases. The CDR3 loop spans 15 amino acids. The V end was cut by 4 bases, the J end by 7 bases, with 17 bases between. Germline V CDR1 and CDR2: GTSNPN, SVGIG (reference sequence). The CDR3 protein is CAWIKGVGRNSPLHF. The CDR3 DNA reads TGTGCCTGGATCAAGGGGGTAGGAAGGAATTCACCCCTCCACTTT.

The chain uses TRBV6-6 and TRBJ2-5; 10 positions agree with TRBD1. Trimming at V came to 2 bases and at J to 5 bases, leaving 8 bases not matched to a gene. This CDR3 region has 16 residues. Looked up from germline, CDR1 is MNHNY and CDR2 is SVGAGI (reference sequence). CDR3 amino acids: CASSYGFDRGRETQYF. CDR3 nucleotides: TGTGCCAGCAGTTACGGGTTTGACAGGGGGCGGGAGACCCAGTACTTC.

The table lists this clone with a few counts. The chain joins TRBV29-1 to TRBJ2-5, with D hard to call. The CDR3 is 12 amino acids. V lost 4 bases and J lost 3, with 9 bases in between. Per germline, CDR1 SQVTM and CDR2 ANQGSEA. The CDR3 bases are TGCAGCGTTGGGCAATTAAAAGAGACCCAGTACTTC. This gives the protein CSVGQLKETQYF.

The V gene is TRBV15, the J gene TRBJ2-4; no clear D gene. V gave up 1 base and J gave up 3 bases, with 7 bases separating them. CDR3 size: 14 residues. Germline V lookup: CDR1 LNHNV, CDR2 YYDKDF (reference sequence). This CDR3 is CATSRVRDKNIQYF. Written as DNA, the CDR3 is TGTGCCACCAGCAGAGTAAGGGACAAAAACATTCAGTACTTC.

The chain is built from TRBV6-1 and TRBJ2-1; 12 nucleotides match TRBD2. Trimming cost V 6 bases and J 4 bases; bases outside gene matches: 4. This CDR3 has 15 amino acids. Germline values: CDR1 MNHNS, CDR2 SASEGT. CDR3 region: CASSELAGGYNEQFF. The CDR3 bases are TGTGCCAGCAGCGAACTAGCGGGAGGATACAATGAGCAGTTCTTC.

The chain's CDR3 is CASSLGTNNSPLHF. The CDR3 nucleotides read TGTGCCAGCAGCTTAGGGACAAATAATTCACCCCTCCACTTT. The chain is built from TRBV7-6 and TRBJ1-6; perhaps TRBD1 as D (5 bases). Germline values: CDR1 SGHVS, CDR2 FNYEAQ. The CDR3 has 14 amino acids. V gave up 1 base and J gave up 5 bases, with 6 bases separating them.

This clone was observed a handful of times. The chain has TRBV19 and TRBJ2-5, with D unresolved. Germline values: CDR1 LNHDA, CDR2 SQIVND (reference sequence). Trimming cost V 3 bases and J 1 base, with 12 bases left between them. The CDR3 totals 15 residues. CDR3 sequence reads: CASSIGNGPQETQYF. CDR3 DNA: TGTGCCAGTAGTATTGGTAACGGTCCCCAAGAGACCCAGTACTTC.

V is TRBV10-3 and J is TRBJ2-5; D unresolved. The CDR3 has 13 amino acids. Trimming shortened V by 5 bases and J by 1 base, and 8 bases separated the two germline ends. Germline-derived CDR1 and CDR2 are ENHRY and SYGVKD. The CDR3 reads CAISPVSQETQYF. In DNA form, the CDR3 reads TGTGCCATCAGTCCGGTTTCCCAAGAGACCCAGTACTTC.

CDR3 amino acids: CASSMPPLRNQPQHF. CDR3 DNA: TGTGCCAGTAGTATGCCCCCATTAAGGAATCAGCCCCAGCATTTT. The chain is built from TRBV19 and TRBJ1-5; D remains unclear. This CDR3 region has 15 residues. Trimming removed 3 bases at V and 4 bases at J, with 13 bases between. Germline assignment: CDR1 LNHDA and CDR2 SQIVND (reference sequence).